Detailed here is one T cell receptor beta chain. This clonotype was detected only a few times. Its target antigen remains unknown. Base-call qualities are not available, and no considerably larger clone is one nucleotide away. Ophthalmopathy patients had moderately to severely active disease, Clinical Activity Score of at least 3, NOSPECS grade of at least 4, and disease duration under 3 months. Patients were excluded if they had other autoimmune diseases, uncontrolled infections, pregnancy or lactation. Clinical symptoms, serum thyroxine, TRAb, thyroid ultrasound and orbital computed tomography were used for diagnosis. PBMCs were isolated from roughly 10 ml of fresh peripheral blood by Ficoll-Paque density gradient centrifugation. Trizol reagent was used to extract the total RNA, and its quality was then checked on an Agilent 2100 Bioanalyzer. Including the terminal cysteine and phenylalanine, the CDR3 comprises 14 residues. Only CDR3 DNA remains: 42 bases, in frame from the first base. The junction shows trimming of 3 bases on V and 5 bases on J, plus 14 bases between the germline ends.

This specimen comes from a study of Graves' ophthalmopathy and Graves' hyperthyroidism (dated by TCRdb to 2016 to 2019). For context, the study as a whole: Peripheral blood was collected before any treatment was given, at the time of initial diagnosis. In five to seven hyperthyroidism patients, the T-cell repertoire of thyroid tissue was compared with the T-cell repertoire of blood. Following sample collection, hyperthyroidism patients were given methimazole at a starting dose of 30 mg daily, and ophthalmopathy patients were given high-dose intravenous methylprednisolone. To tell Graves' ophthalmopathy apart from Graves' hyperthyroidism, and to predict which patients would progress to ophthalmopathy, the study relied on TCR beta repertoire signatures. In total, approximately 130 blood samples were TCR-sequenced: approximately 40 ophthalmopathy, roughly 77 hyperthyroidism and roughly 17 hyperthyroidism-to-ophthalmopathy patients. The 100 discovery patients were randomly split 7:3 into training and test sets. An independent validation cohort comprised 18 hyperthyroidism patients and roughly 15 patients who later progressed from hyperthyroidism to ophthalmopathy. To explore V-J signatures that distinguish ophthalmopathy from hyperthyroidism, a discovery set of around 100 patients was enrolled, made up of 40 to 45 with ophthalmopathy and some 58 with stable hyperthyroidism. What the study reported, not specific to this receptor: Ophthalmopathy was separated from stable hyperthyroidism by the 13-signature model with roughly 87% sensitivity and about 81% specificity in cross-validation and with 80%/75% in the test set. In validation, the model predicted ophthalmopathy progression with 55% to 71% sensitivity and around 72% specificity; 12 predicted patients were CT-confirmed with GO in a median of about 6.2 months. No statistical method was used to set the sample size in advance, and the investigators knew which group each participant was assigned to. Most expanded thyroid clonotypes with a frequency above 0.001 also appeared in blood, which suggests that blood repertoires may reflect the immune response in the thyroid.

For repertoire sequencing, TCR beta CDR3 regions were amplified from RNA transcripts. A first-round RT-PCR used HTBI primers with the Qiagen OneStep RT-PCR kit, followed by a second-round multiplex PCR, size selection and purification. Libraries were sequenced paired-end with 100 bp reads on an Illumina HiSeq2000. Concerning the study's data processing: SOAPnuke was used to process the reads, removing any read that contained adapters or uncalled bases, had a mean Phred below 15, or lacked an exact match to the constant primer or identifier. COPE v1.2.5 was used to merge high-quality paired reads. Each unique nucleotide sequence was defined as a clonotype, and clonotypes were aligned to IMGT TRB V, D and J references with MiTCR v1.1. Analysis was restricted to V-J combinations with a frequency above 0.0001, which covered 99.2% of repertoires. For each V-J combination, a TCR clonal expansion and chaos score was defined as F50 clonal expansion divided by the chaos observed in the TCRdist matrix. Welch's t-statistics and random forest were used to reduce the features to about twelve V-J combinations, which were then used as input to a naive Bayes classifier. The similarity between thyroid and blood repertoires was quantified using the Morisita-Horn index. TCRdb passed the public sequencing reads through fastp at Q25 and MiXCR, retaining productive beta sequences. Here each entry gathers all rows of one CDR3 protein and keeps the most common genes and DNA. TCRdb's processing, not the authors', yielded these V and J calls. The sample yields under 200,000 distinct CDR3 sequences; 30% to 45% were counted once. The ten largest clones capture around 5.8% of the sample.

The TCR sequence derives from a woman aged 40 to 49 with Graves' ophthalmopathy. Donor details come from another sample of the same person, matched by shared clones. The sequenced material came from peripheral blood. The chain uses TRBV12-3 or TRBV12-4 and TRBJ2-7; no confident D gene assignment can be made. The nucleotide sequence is TGTGCCAGCAGTTTTTCGAACAGTGCCCACGAGCAGTACTTC. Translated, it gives CASSFSNSAHEQYF.